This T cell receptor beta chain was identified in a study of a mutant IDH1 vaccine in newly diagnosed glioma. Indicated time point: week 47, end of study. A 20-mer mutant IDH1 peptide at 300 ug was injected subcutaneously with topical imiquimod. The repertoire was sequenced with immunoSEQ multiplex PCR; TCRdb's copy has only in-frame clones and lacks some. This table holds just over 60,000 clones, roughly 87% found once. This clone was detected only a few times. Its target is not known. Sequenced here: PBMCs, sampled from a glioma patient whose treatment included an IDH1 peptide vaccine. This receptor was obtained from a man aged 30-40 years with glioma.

The CDR3 bases are TGCGCCAGCAGCATGGGGACGGCGCAAGAGACCCAGTACTTC. This encodes CASSMGTAQETQYF. The chain employs TRBV5-1 and TRBJ2-5, with D perhaps matching TRBD1 or TRBD2 (5 bases each). Germline CDR1 reads SGHRS; CDR2 reads YFSETQ. Trimming shortened V by 4 bases and J by 2 bases, and 12 bases separated the two germline ends. This CDR3 region has 14 residues.